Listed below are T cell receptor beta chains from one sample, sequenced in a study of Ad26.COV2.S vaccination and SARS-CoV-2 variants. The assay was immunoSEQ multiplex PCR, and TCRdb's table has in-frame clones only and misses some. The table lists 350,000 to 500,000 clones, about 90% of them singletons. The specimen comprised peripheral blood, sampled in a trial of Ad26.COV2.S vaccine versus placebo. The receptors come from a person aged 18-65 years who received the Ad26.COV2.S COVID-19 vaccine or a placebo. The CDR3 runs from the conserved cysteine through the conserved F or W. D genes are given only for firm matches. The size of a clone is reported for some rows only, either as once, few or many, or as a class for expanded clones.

CDR3 protein: CASSLLLTGGGYEQYF; CDR3 DNA: TGTGCCAGCAGCTTGCTTTTGACGGGAGGAGGCTACGAGCAGTACTTC; D gene: TRBD2; clone size: -; J gene: TRBJ2-7; CDR3 length: 16; V gene: TRBV5-5
CDR3 protein: CSVTDREIAYEQYF; CDR3 DNA: TGCAGCGTCACCGACAGGGAAATTGCCTACGAGCAGTACTTC; D gene: TRBD1; clone size: -; J gene: TRBJ2-7; CDR3 length: 14; V gene: TRBV29-1
CDR3 protein: CASSAGTGYNEQFF; CDR3 DNA: TGTGCCAGCAGCGCCGGGACAGGATACAATGAGCAGTTCTTC; D gene: TRBD1; clone size: once; J gene: TRBJ2-1; CDR3 length: 14; V gene: TRBV9
CDR3 protein: CASSYSGGGQETQYF; CDR3 DNA: TGTGCCAGCAGCTATTCTGGGGGAGGACAAGAGACCCAGTACTTC; D gene: -; clone size: -; J gene: TRBJ2-5; CDR3 length: 15; V gene: TRBV7-2
CDR3 protein: CASSTPGGRGEKLFF; CDR3 DNA: TGTGCCAGCAGTACACCAGGGGGTAGGGGTGAAAAACTGTTTTTT; D gene: TRBD1; clone size: -; J gene: TRBJ1-4; CDR3 length: 15; V gene: TRBV28
CDR3 protein: CASSLFPGGDEQYF; CDR3 DNA: TGTGCCAGCAGTTTATTCCCGGGTGGGGACGAGCAGTACTTC; D gene: -; clone size: -; J gene: TRBJ2-7; CDR3 length: 14; V gene: TRBV27
CDR3 protein: CASSYSGGSGNTIYF; CDR3 DNA: TGTGCCAGCAGTTACTCCGGGGGCTCTGGAAACACCATATATTTT; D gene: -; clone size: -; J gene: TRBJ1-3; CDR3 length: 15; V gene: TRBV6-5
CDR3 protein: CASSLDGSWTGELFF; CDR3 DNA: TGTGCCAGCAGCTTAGACGGGAGTTGGACCGGGGAGCTGTTTTTT; D gene: -; clone size: -; J gene: TRBJ2-2; CDR3 length: 15; V gene: TRBV7-2
CDR3 protein: CASSQDYRGQYEQYF; CDR3 DNA: TGTGCCAGCAGCCAAGATTACAGGGGGCAATACGAGCAGTACTTC; D gene: TRBD1; clone size: -; J gene: TRBJ2-7; CDR3 length: 15; V gene: TRBV14
CDR3 protein: CTSSQDLGSSYEQYF; CDR3 DNA: TGCACCAGCAGCCAAGATCTGGGCTCCTCCTACGAGCAGTACTTC; D gene: -; clone size: -; J gene: TRBJ2-7; CDR3 length: 15; V gene: TRBV4-3
CDR3 protein: CASSAGTGELFF; CDR3 DNA: TGTGCCAGCAGCGCAGGGACCGGGGAGCTGTTTTTT; D gene: -; clone size: -; J gene: TRBJ2-2; CDR3 length: 12; V gene: TRBV7-6
CDR3 protein: CASSGGLIGTDTQYF; CDR3 DNA: TGTGCCAGCAGCGGGGGCCTGATCGGGACAGATACGCAGTATTTT; D gene: -; clone size: -; J gene: TRBJ2-3; CDR3 length: 15; V gene: TRBV5-4
CDR3 protein: CASSWDRNYGYTF; CDR3 DNA: TGTGCCAGCAGCTGGGACAGGAACTATGGCTACACCTTC; D gene: TRBD1; clone size: -; J gene: TRBJ1-2; CDR3 length: 13; V gene: TRBV7-2
CDR3 protein: CASSLGLSGRIFGELFF; CDR3 DNA: TGTGCCAGCAGCTTAGGGCTTAGCGGGAGAATCTTCGGGGAGCTGTTTTTT; D gene: TRBD2; clone size: -; J gene: TRBJ2-2; CDR3 length: 17; V gene: TRBV11-2
CDR3 protein: CASSEGLAWTGELFF; CDR3 DNA: TGTGCCAGCAGCGAGGGACTAGCTTGGACCGGGGAGCTGTTTTTT; D gene: TRBD2; clone size: -; J gene: TRBJ2-2; CDR3 length: 15; V gene: TRBV7-3
CDR3 protein: CASSRTSGRPSSYEQYF; CDR3 DNA: TGTGCCAGTAGTAGGACTAGCGGGAGGCCCAGCTCCTACGAGCAGTACTTC; D gene: TRBD2; clone size: -; J gene: TRBJ2-7; CDR3 length: 17; V gene: TRBV19
CDR3 protein: CASSPQAKRGDTQYF; CDR3 DNA: TGTGCCAGCTCACCGCAAGCAAAGCGTGGTGATACGCAGTATTTT; D gene: -; clone size: -; J gene: TRBJ2-3; CDR3 length: 15; V gene: TRBV18
CDR3 protein: CSVLSGFNQPQHF; CDR3 DNA: TGCAGCGTTTTGAGTGGGTTCAATCAGCCCCAGCATTTT; D gene: -; clone size: -; J gene: TRBJ1-5; CDR3 length: 13; V gene: TRBV29-1
CDR3 protein: CASSIGGEATEAFF; CDR3 DNA: TGTGCCAGTAGTATAGGAGGTGAGGCCACTGAAGCTTTCTTT; D gene: -; clone size: once; J gene: TRBJ1-1; CDR3 length: 14; V gene: TRBV19
CDR3 protein: CASSPSPGGSAHEQYF; CDR3 DNA: TGTGCCAGCAGCCCCTCCCCTGGCGGGAGTGCCCACGAGCAGTACTTC; D gene: TRBD2; clone size: -; J gene: TRBJ2-7; CDR3 length: 16; V gene: TRBV5-4
CDR3 protein: CASRAAGQVDTDTQYF; CDR3 DNA: TGTGCCAGCAGAGCAGCGGGACAGGTCGACACAGATACGCAGTATTTT; D gene: -; clone size: -; J gene: TRBJ2-3; CDR3 length: 16; V gene: TRBV28
CDR3 protein: CASSEYPPPTGKGETQYF; CDR3 DNA: TGTGCCAGCAGTGAATATCCCCCCCCGACAGGGAAGGGGGAGACCCAGTACTTC; D gene: TRBD1; clone size: -; J gene: TRBJ2-5; CDR3 length: 18; V gene: TRBV25-1
CDR3 protein: CASSDLSPVRYNEQFF; CDR3 DNA: TGTGCCAGCAGTGACCTCTCACCGGTCCGGTACAATGAGCAGTTCTTC; D gene: -; clone size: once; J gene: TRBJ2-1; CDR3 length: 16; V gene: TRBV25-1
CDR3 protein: CASSEGLGSYNEQFF; CDR3 DNA: TGTGCCAGCAGTGAAGGGTTGGGCTCCTACAATGAGCAGTTCTTC; D gene: -; clone size: once; J gene: TRBJ2-1; CDR3 length: 15; V gene: TRBV2
CDR3 protein: CASSLNQVGYTF; CDR3 DNA: TGTGCCAGCAGTTTGAATCAGGTCGGCTACACCTTC; D gene: -; clone size: few; J gene: TRBJ1-2; CDR3 length: 12; V gene: TRBV28
CDR3 protein: CASSLVTGSITEAFF; CDR3 DNA: TGTGCCAGCAGCTTAGTTACAGGGTCGATCACTGAAGCTTTCTTT; D gene: -; clone size: -; J gene: TRBJ1-1; CDR3 length: 15; V gene: TRBV7-6
CDR3 protein: CASSGTGAYNEQFF; CDR3 DNA: TGTGCCAGCAGCGGGACAGGGGCCTACAATGAGCAGTTCTTC; D gene: TRBD1; clone size: -; J gene: TRBJ2-1; CDR3 length: 14; V gene: TRBV9
CDR3 protein: CASSLRTSGRTGDTQYF; CDR3 DNA: TGCGCCAGCAGCTTGCGGACTAGCGGGCGAACGGGCGATACGCAGTATTTT; D gene: TRBD2; clone size: -; J gene: TRBJ2-3; CDR3 length: 17; V gene: TRBV5-1
CDR3 protein: CASSPPGRRGNQPQHF; CDR3 DNA: TGTGCCAGCAGTCCCCCCGGGAGGCGGGGCAATCAGCCCCAGCATTTT; D gene: -; clone size: -; J gene: TRBJ1-5; CDR3 length: 16; V gene: TRBV28
CDR3 protein: CASSDGFKGAGEQYF; CDR3 DNA: TGTGCCAGCAGTGACGGTTTTAAGGGGGCGGGGGAGCAGTACTTC; D gene: -; clone size: -; J gene: TRBJ2-7; CDR3 length: 15; V gene: TRBV6-1
CDR3 protein: CASLEALSSYEQYF; CDR3 DNA: TGTGCCAGCCTGGAGGCGTTGAGCTCCTACGAGCAGTACTTC; D gene: -; clone size: once; J gene: TRBJ2-7; CDR3 length: 14; V gene: TRBV2
CDR3 protein: CASTSVAEGNYGYTF; CDR3 DNA: TGTGCCAGCACCTCCGTGGCGGAGGGAAATTATGGCTACACCTTC; D gene: -; clone size: -; J gene: TRBJ1-2; CDR3 length: 15; V gene: TRBV6-5
CDR3 protein: CASSFGTGFGTGELFF; CDR3 DNA: TGTGCCAGCAGCTTTGGGACCGGGTTTGGGACCGGGGAGCTGTTTTTT; D gene: -; clone size: once; J gene: TRBJ2-2; CDR3 length: 16; V gene: TRBV5-6
CDR3 protein: CASSLAETYNEQFF; CDR3 DNA: TGTGCCAGCAGCTTGGCCGAAACGTACAATGAGCAGTTCTTC; D gene: -; clone size: -; J gene: TRBJ2-1; CDR3 length: 14; V gene: TRBV7-2
CDR3 protein: CASSRFSSTDTQYF; CDR3 DNA: TGTGCCAGTAGTAGGTTCTCTAGCACAGATACGCAGTATTTT; D gene: -; clone size: -; J gene: TRBJ2-3; CDR3 length: 14; V gene: TRBV19
CDR3 protein: CSVPTRGEQFF; CDR3 DNA: TGCAGCGTTCCGACTAGGGGTGAGCAGTTCTTC; D gene: -; clone size: -; J gene: TRBJ2-1; CDR3 length: 11; V gene: TRBV29-1
CDR3 protein: CASSSRQVDEQYF; CDR3 DNA: TGTGCCAGCAGTTCCCGACAGGTCGACGAGCAGTACTTC; D gene: -; clone size: -; J gene: TRBJ2-7; CDR3 length: 13; V gene: TRBV6-2/TRBV6-3
CDR3 protein: CASSLALGLAIGTDTQYF; CDR3 DNA: TGCGCCAGCAGCTTGGCCTTGGGGCTAGCGATAGGCACAGATACGCAGTATTTT; D gene: -; clone size: -; J gene: TRBJ2-3; CDR3 length: 18; V gene: TRBV5-1
CDR3 protein: CASSATSGRVDTQYF; CDR3 DNA: TGTGCCAGCAGCGCGACTAGCGGGAGGGTAGATACGCAGTATTTT; D gene: TRBD2; clone size: once; J gene: TRBJ2-3; CDR3 length: 15; V gene: TRBV7-2
CDR3 protein: CASSLEAGQPYEQYF; CDR3 DNA: TGCGCCAGCAGCTTGGAGGCAGGGCAGCCCTACGAGCAGTACTTC; D gene: -; clone size: -; J gene: TRBJ2-7; CDR3 length: 15; V gene: TRBV5-1
CDR3 protein: CAISENSGGGANEQYF; CDR3 DNA: TGTGCCATCAGTGAGAACTCCGGGGGAGGGGCCAACGAGCAGTACTTC; D gene: TRBD2; clone size: -; J gene: TRBJ2-7; CDR3 length: 16; V gene: TRBV10-3
CDR3 protein: CASSPPGLSGEDGYTF; CDR3 DNA: TGTGCCAGCTCACCACCCGGACTTTCAGGGGAGGATGGCTACACCTTC; D gene: -; clone size: -; J gene: TRBJ1-2; CDR3 length: 16; V gene: TRBV18